What follows are 27 T cell receptor beta chains derived from one specimen sequenced in a study of beta chain features in type 1 diabetes. As every portion of the isolated RNA was reverse transcribed, the sequencing read expressed TCRB transcripts. This table comes from immunoSEQ multiplex PCR, and its TCRdb copy is limited to in-frame clones, with some not included. The sample carries a few hundred thousand clones, 25% to 30% recorded once. The sample taken for sequencing was central memory CD4+ T cells from blood. The receptors originated from a man younger than 45 in good health.

This clone was detected many times. The rearrangement uses TRBV7-2 and TRBJ2-7; D might be TRBD2 (7 bases). Germline-derived CDR1 and CDR2 are SGHTA and FQGNSA. Trimming took off 6 bases at V and 0 bases at J, with 12 bases between the two ends. The CDR3 totals 14 residues. CDR3: CASSSRGPSYEQYF. In DNA form, the CDR3 reads TGTGCCAGCAGTTCGCGGGGGCCCTCCTACGAGCAGTACTTC.

The chain has TRBV30 and TRBJ2-7, with D perhaps being TRBD1 or TRBD2 (5 bases each). Deletions cut 4 bases from V and 9 bases from J, with 25 bases between. CDR3 length equals 15 residues. Germline CDR1 and CDR2: GTSNPN and SVGIG (reference sequence). This chain's CDR3 is CAWNYAGTPTNRQYF. The CDR3 DNA follows: TGTGCCTGGAATTACGCCGGGACCCCAACCAATCGGCAGTACTTC.

This chain connects TRBV25-1 to TRBJ1-1, with TRBD1 matching over 8 bases. This CDR3 region has 13 residues. V lost 7 bases to trimming and J lost 3 bases; unmatched junction nucleotides: 4. Germline assignment: CDR1 MGHDK and CDR2 SYGVNS. CDR3 protein: CASTQTGDTEAFF. The CDR3 DNA reads TGTGCCAGCACCCAGACAGGGGACACTGAAGCTTTCTTT.

The rearrangement joins TRBV13 to TRBJ2-7; the D gene could be TRBD1 or TRBD2 (5 bases each). CDR1 is PRHDT, CDR2 FYEKMQ, per germline (reference sequence). The CDR3 runs 15 residues. Trimming took 3 bases from V and 2 from J, leaving 14 bases between them. CDR3 in DNA: TGTGCCAGCAGCTTTTTGGCAGGGAGTACCTACGAGCAGTACTTC. Translated: CASSFLAGSTYEQYF.

The chain joins TRBV29-1 to TRBJ2-1, with D maybe TRBD2 (6 bases). The V end was cut by 1 base, the J end by 6 bases, with 13 bases between. There are 14 residues in the CDR3. Germline V lookup: CDR1 SQVTM, CDR2 ANQGSEA. The CDR3 DNA follows: TGCAGCGTTGAAGTCCAGCGGGCCCTCAATGAGCAGTTCTTC. It codes for CSVEVQRALNEQFF.

The chain couples TRBV29-1 to TRBJ2-3; the D is unclear. Trimming removed 4 bases from V and 2 bases from J, with 7 bases in between. The CDR3 loop spans 12 amino acids. CDR1 and CDR2 (germline): SQVTM, ANQGSEA. CDR3: CSVAGYTDTQYF. The CDR3 DNA reads as TGCAGCGTTGCGGGTTACACAGATACGCAGTATTTT.

Comments on this clone: Within the sample, other DNA sequences also encode this same CDR3. The CDR3 loop reads CASSTLGTGRNEQYF. CDR3 in DNA: TGTGCCAGCAGTACCCTCGGGACAGGGCGAAACGAGCAGTACTTC. This chain joins TRBV28 and TRBJ2-7, with 9 bases that match TRBD1. In germline, CDR1 is MDHEN, CDR2 SYDVKM. This CDR3 has 15 residues. V was pared by 5 bases and J by 5 bases, with 10 bases of the junction left unmatched.

This rearrangement joins TRBV30 to TRBJ2-1; a weak D match, TRBD1 (5 bases). Trimming stripped 3 bases from V and 9 bases from J, with 12 bases between. From germline, CDR1 is GTSNPN and CDR2 SVGIG (reference sequence). The CDR3 contains 12 residues. The CDR3 sequence: CAWRAGRGEQFF. CDR3 nucleotides: TGTGCCTGGAGGGCAGGGCGCGGTGAGCAGTTCTTC. The whole variable domain, remainder taken from reference TRBV30 and TRBJ2-1, is SQTIHQWPATLVQPVGSPLSLECTVEGTSNPNLYWYRQAAGRGLQLLFYSVGIGQISSEVPQNLSASRPQDRQFILSSKKLLLSDSGFYLCAWRAGRGEQFFGPGTRLTVL.

The CDR3: CAISQGSGANVLTF. CDR3 DNA sequence: TGTGCCATCAGTCAAGGAAGTGGGGCCAACGTCCTGACTTTC. V gene TRBV10-3 combines with J gene TRBJ2-6; D remains ambiguous. CDR3 size: 14 residues. Germline CDR1 is ENHRY and CDR2 is SYGVKD. V was shortened by 5 bases and J by 3 bases, with 8 bases between the two germline ends.

Only a few counts were recorded for this clone. The CDR3 loop reads CASSLVRGRGETQYF. The CDR3 coding sequence is TGTGCCAGCAGCCTCGTAAGGGGGCGCGGAGAGACCCAGTACTTC. The chain carries TRBV27 and TRBJ2-5, with TRBD1 identical over 7 bases. Germline CDR1 is MNHEY and CDR2 is SMNVEV (reference sequence). The CDR3 consists of 15 residues. Trimming cost V 6 bases and J 4 bases; bases outside gene matches: 11.

The genes are TRBV2 and TRBJ2-5; maybe TRBD1 (6 bases). Trimming left V 5 bases short and J 2 bases short, with 12 bases between. The CDR3 length is 14 residues. The germline V gene has CDR1 SNHLY and CDR2 FYNNEI. The CDR3 here is CASSLGTRQETQYF. CDR3 nucleotide sequence: TGTGCCAGCAGTCTGGGGACACGACAAGAGACCCAGTACTTC.

This chain links TRBV5-1 with TRBJ1-3, with D hard to call. V was pared by 0 bases and J by 2 bases, with 12 bases between. The length of the CDR3 is 16 residues. Per the germline V gene, CDR1 is SGHRS and CDR2 is YFSETQ. CDR3 in DNA: TGCGCCAGCAGCTTGGCCTCAACAGTCGCTGGAAACACCATATATTTT. This gives the protein CASSLASTVAGNTIYF.

Only a few counts were recorded for this clone. V gene TRBV19 combines with J gene TRBJ1-5, with a weak D call TRBD1 (6 bases). This CDR3 region has 13 residues. Trimming removed 5 bases at V and 4 bases at J, with 9 bases between. Per germline, CDR1 LNHDA and CDR2 SQIVND (reference sequence). CDR3 region: CASSPTGNQPQHF. Here the CDR3 DNA reads TGTGCCAGTAGTCCTACAGGGAATCAGCCCCAGCATTTT.

In this sample, this clone turned up many times. V is TRBV7-6 and J is TRBJ2-2; tentatively, D is TRBD1 (6 bases). The V gene's germline CDR1 is SGHVS and CDR2 FNYEAQ. The CDR3 runs 15 residues. The V and J ends lost 5 bases and 8 bases respectively, with 18 bases between them. CDR3 in DNA: TGTGCCAGCAGCGATCCATACAGGGTATCGGGGGAGCTGTTTTTT. It specifies CASSDPYRVSGELFF.

For the CDR3, the DNA is TGTGCCAGCAGTTTTCATCATCTAGACCGCAACACTGAAGCTTTCTTT. It encodes CASSFHHLDRNTEAFF. This chain connects TRBV28 to TRBJ1-1; D is ambiguous. The CDR3 sequence is 16 residues long. V lost 3 bases to trimming and J lost 2 bases, with 16 bases between them. Germline CDR1 and CDR2: MDHEN and SYDVKM.

This clone was seen repeatedly, ten times or more. The J gene is TRBJ1-2, the V gene TRBV14, with D maybe TRBD1 (5 bases). The V gene lost 4 bases and the J gene lost 4 bases, with 13 bases spanning the gap. Per the germline V gene, CDR1 is SGHDN and CDR2 is FVKESK. This CDR3 has 14 residues. CDR3 sequence: CASSRMRDGYGYTF. CDR3 bases: TGTGCCAGCAGCCGGATGCGGGACGGCTATGGCTACACCTTC. Complete variable domain (other parts from reference TRBV14 and TRBJ1-2): EAGVTQFPSHSVIEKGQTVTLRCDPISGHDNLYWYRRVMGKEIKFLLHFVKESKQDESGMPNNRFLAERTGGTYSTLKVQPAELEDSGVYFCASSRMRDGYGYTFGSGTRLTVV.

This clone was seen a single time. V is TRBV19 and J is TRBJ2-2; TRBD1 matches at 8 bases. This CDR3 has 15 amino acids. The germline V gene has CDR1 LNHDA and CDR2 SQIVND (reference sequence). After removal of 0 bases from V and 6 bases from J, the junction contained 3 bases not matched to a gene. CDR3 DNA sequence: TGTGCCAGTAGTATAGAGGACAGGGCATCCGGGGAGCTGTTTTTT. Protein sequence: CASSIEDRASGELFF.

Worth noting for this clone: Other DNA sequences of this sample code for an identical CDR3. The CDR3 DNA follows: TGTGCCAGCTCCCGCGACAGGGGAGAGACCCAGTACTTC. It specifies CASSRDRGETQYF. This chain connects TRBV18 to TRBJ2-5; 8 positions agree with TRBD1. The CDR3 extends over 13 amino acids. Losses at the gene ends were 6 bases for V and 4 bases for J; bases not matched to a gene: 4. CDR1 and CDR2 from the germline V gene are KGHSH and LQKENI.

In DNA form, the CDR3 reads TGCGCCAGCAGCTTGCAAGGGGAACGCAATCAGCCCCAGCATTTT. It is translated as CASSLQGERNQPQHF. V usage is TRBV5-1 and J usage is TRBJ1-5, with D perhaps TRBD1 (5 bases). Germline CDR1 is SGHRS and CDR2 is YFSETQ. Trimming cost V 1 base and J 2 bases, with 10 bases left between them. The CDR3 totals 15 residues.

This clone has more than one count but fewer than ten. The chain is built from TRBV30 and TRBJ2-7; TRBD1 matches at 7 bases. Germline V gives CDR1 GTSNPN, CDR2 SVGIG (reference sequence). The CDR3 totals 13 residues. V lost 0 bases, J lost 2 bases, and 1 base stayed unmatched. The DNA for the CDR3 is TGTGCCTGGAGTGTCGACAGGGCCTACGAGCAGTACTTC. Protein product: CAWSVDRAYEQYF.

J is TRBJ2-1 and V is TRBV7-8; D is possibly TRBD2 (6 bases). Trimming shortened V by 0 bases and J by 9 bases, and 12 bases separated the two germline ends. Germline V CDR1 and CDR2: SGHVS, FQNEAQ. The CDR3 runs 14 residues. CDR3 sequence: CASSLASGLLEQFF. CDR3 nucleotides: TGTGCCAGCAGCTTAGCGTCGGGACTGCTTGAGCAGTTCTTC.

This clone was seen only a few times. This chain joins TRBV27 and TRBJ2-3, with 10 positions matching TRBD2. V trimming: 5 bases; J trimming: 1 base; junction bases outside the gene matches: 6. This CDR3 is 16 amino acids long. CDR1 and CDR2 from the germline V gene are MNHEY and SMNVEV (reference sequence). Here the CDR3 reads CASSPLAGGGTDTQYF. As DNA, the CDR3 is TGTGCCAGCAGTCCATTAGCGGGAGGTGGCACAGATACGCAGTATTTT.

This clone has more than one count but fewer than ten. A much bigger clone sits one base away, suggesting this may be a read error. The same CDR3 can be traced to other DNA sequences in this sample. The chain recombines TRBV30 with TRBJ2-7; 9 nucleotides agree with TRBD2. V trimming: 3 bases; J trimming: 4 bases; junction bases outside the gene matches: 4. CDR3 length equals 13 residues. Germline-derived CDR1 and CDR2 are GTSNPN and SVGIG (reference sequence). The CDR3 spells CAWSHTSGYEQYF. The CDR3 region has the DNA TGTGCCTGGAGCCATACTAGCGGGTACGAGCAGTACTTC.

Only a few counts were recorded for this clone. The V call is TRBV6-1, the J call TRBJ2-3; 8 nucleotides align to TRBD2. CDR3 size: 15 residues. The germline CDR1 and CDR2 sequences are MNHNS and SASEGT. Trimming cost V 3 bases and J 2 bases; bases outside gene matches: 4. CDR3 nucleotide sequence: TGTGCCAGCAGTGACCTAGCGGGCCCCACAGATACGCAGTATTTT. Its translation: CASSDLAGPTDTQYF.

This clone has a handful of counts. Other DNA sequences of this sample code for an identical CDR3. CDR3 amino acids: CASRASGGLLNTGELFF. The CDR3 nucleotides read TGTGCCAGCAGAGCCTCGGGGGGTCTATTGAACACCGGGGAGCTGTTTTTT. This chain joins TRBV7-2 and TRBJ2-2; 7 nucleotides line up with TRBD2. Germline CDR1 SGHTA, CDR2 FQGNSA. With V trimmed by 6 bases and J by 1 base, 11 bases remained unmatched. The CDR3 contains 17 residues. Drawing the rest from reference TRBV7-2 and TRBJ2-2, the complete variable domain is GAGVSQSPSNKVTEKGKDVELRCDPISGHTALYWYRQSLGQGLEFLIYFQGNSAPDKSGLPSDRFSAERTGGSVSTLTIQRTQQEDSAVYLCASRASGGLLNTGELFFGEGSRLTVL.

There are a few counts of this clone. This chain uses TRBV10-3 with TRBJ1-3; 8 bases agree with TRBD1. Germline CDR1 and CDR2: ENHRY and SYGVKD. The V segment lost 6 bases and the J segment 0 bases; nucleotides outside the gene matches: 4. The CDR3 extends over 15 amino acids. This chain's CDR3 is CAISKTGASGNTIYF. The CDR3 DNA follows: TGTGCCATCAGCAAGACAGGGGCCTCTGGAAACACCATATATTTT.

This sequence joins TRBV29-1 and TRBJ1-3; D is possibly TRBD1 (5 bases). CDR1 and CDR2 from the germline V gene are SQVTM and ANQGSEA. The ends were cut back, 6 bases at V and 4 bases at J, with 16 bases in the middle. CDR3 length: 14 amino acids. CDR3 sequence (DNA): TGCAGCGTGGCCCAGGGCAAGGGCGGAAACACCATATATTTT. It is translated as CSVAQGKGGNTIYF.